Listed below are T cell receptor beta chains from one sample, sequenced in a study of post-analysis software for immune sequencing data. TCRdb reanalysed the PCR reads using MiXCR and keeps one entry per CDR3 protein. The sample comprises 700,000 to 800,000 distinct CDR3 sequences, just under 30% of which are singletons, and 0.56% rests with the top ten. Sequencing was carried out using blood. The origin of the receptors is a girl under 18 with multiple sclerosis. CDR3s include the opening cysteine and the closing phenylalanine or tryptophan. Fields, in order: CDR3 DNA, CDR3 protein, clone size, J gene, V gene, D gene. The D gene is left open where the match is weak. Size tells how often a clone was seen (once, few, many) or the class of an expanded clone, and some rows leave it out.

CDR3 DNA: TGTGCCAGCAGCCAATACAAGCGGGGTGACACAGATACGCAGTATTTT
CDR3 protein: CASSQYKRGDTDTQYF
clone size: few
J gene: TRBJ2-3
V gene: TRBV14
D gene: TRBD2

CDR3 DNA: TGCGCCAGCAGCTTGGCGGGGGGTAGAACCCCACAGAACAATGAGCAGTTCTTC
CDR3 protein: CASSLAGGRTPQNNEQFF
clone size: few
J gene: TRBJ2-1
V gene: TRBV5-1
D gene: TRBD2

CDR3 DNA: TGTGCCAGCAGGTTGACAGGGGTAAACACTGAAGCTTTCTTT
CDR3 protein: CASRLTGVNTEAFF
clone size: NA
J gene: TRBJ1-1
V gene: TRBV6-5
D gene: TRBD1

CDR3 DNA: TGTGCCAGCAGCTTGTTTGATTTTGTTGGGGCCAACGTCCAGACTTTC
CDR3 protein: CASSLFDFVGANVQTF
clone size: NA
J gene: TRBJ2-6
V gene: TRBV5-5
D gene: NA

CDR3 DNA: TGTGCCAGCAGTACAGGAACTGAAGCTTTCTTT
CDR3 protein: CASSTGTEAFF
clone size: NA
J gene: TRBJ1-1
V gene: TRBV6-5
D gene: NA

CDR3 DNA: TGTGCCAGCATCTTCGGGGACAGGCCAGCAGTAGCTAACTATGGCTACACCTTC
CDR3 protein: CASIFGDRPAVANYGYTF
clone size: NA
J gene: TRBJ1-2
V gene: TRBV12-3/TRBV12-4
D gene: TRBD1

CDR3 DNA: TGTGCCAGCAGCCCGACCCAGGGGGCGCAGACCCAGTACTTC
CDR3 protein: CASSPTQGAQTQYF
clone size: NA
J gene: TRBJ2-5
V gene: TRBV7-2
D gene: TRBD1

CDR3 DNA: TGTGCCAGCAGCTTGGTCTCGGGACAGAGGAACATTCAGTACTTC
CDR3 protein: CASSLVSGQRNIQYF
clone size: NA
J gene: TRBJ2-4
V gene: TRBV7-9
D gene: TRBD1

CDR3 DNA: TGTGCCAGCAGCTCGCTACTTTGGAACGACGACGAGCAGTTCTTC
CDR3 protein: CASSSLLWNDDEQFF
clone size: NA
J gene: TRBJ2-1
V gene: TRBV5-5
D gene: NA

CDR3 DNA: TGTGCCAGCAGAAAACAGGGGGTAGGCGAAAAACTGTTTTTT
CDR3 protein: CASRKQGVGEKLFF
clone size: NA
J gene: TRBJ1-4
V gene: TRBV25-1
D gene: TRBD1

CDR3 DNA: TGTGCCAGCGGAGAACCCCTCCACTTT
CDR3 protein: CASGEPLHF
clone size: NA
J gene: TRBJ1-6
V gene: TRBV9
D gene: NA

CDR3 DNA: TGTGCCATTGGACAGGGGGCCTACGAGCAGTACTTC
CDR3 protein: CAIGQGAYEQYF
clone size: NA
J gene: TRBJ2-7
V gene: TRBV10-3
D gene: TRBD1

CDR3 DNA: TGCGCCAGCAGCCAAAGGGCTAGCGGGGCCAATGAGCAGTTCTTC
CDR3 protein: CASSQRASGANEQFF
clone size: NA
J gene: TRBJ2-1
V gene: TRBV4-3
D gene: TRBD2

CDR3 DNA: TGTGCCAGCAGTTACAAACACCACTCCTACGAGCAGTACTTC
CDR3 protein: CASSYKHHSYEQYF
clone size: few
J gene: TRBJ2-7
V gene: TRBV6-5
D gene: NA

CDR3 DNA: TGCAGTGCTAGATGGCTTCACCAAGAGACCCAGTACTTC
CDR3 protein: CSARWLHQETQYF
clone size: NA
J gene: TRBJ2-5
V gene: TRBV20-1
D gene: NA

CDR3 DNA: TGCGCCAGCAGCTTGAATCAGCCGGGACAGGGCTACGAGCAGTACTTC
CDR3 protein: CASSLNQPGQGYEQYF
clone size: few
J gene: TRBJ2-7
V gene: TRBV5-1
D gene: TRBD1